The T cell receptor (beta chain) described here comes from a study of shared clonotypes between healthy human individuals. Whole-study context: Plates per donor: three CD4 naive, three CD4 memory, two CD8 naive, one CD8 memory. Study conclusions and caveats: For naive CD4 cells, roughly 5% of clonotypes were shared across several donors.

The CDR3 length is 14 residues. Germline assignment: CDR1 KGHSH and CDR2 LQKENI. J lost 6 bases, V lost 4 bases, and 2 bases had no gene match. As processed by the authors: Filtering differed since immunoSEQ provided only junctions, with no quality scores. Using immunoSEQ multiplex PCR, the repertoire was profiled, and TCRdb retains in-frame clones only, with some absent. V, J and clone size derive from that table, while D and trimming were established from the DNA sequence. Here the sample spans about 2.3 million clones, 85% to 95% being singletons. This clone occurred once. Antigen unknown. The origin of this receptor is a man aged 18 to 29 in good health. Some clones in this sample may be carry-over from other donors' samples. The sequenced sample was naive CD4+ T cells from PBMCs. Subset here: CD45RA+ positively selected. The V call is TRBV18, the J call TRBJ2-7; the match to TRBD2 covers 14 bases. CDR3 bases: TGTGCCAGCTCACAGGGACTAGCGGGAGCCGAGCAGTACTTC. Translation gives CASSQGLAGAEQYF.